The 5 T cell receptor beta chains below were found in one sample sequenced in a study of blood T cell repertoires in COVID-19. The data were produced by immunoSEQ multiplex PCR, yet TCRdb's version contains in-frame clones alone and is incomplete. The repertoire consists of some 180,000 clones, with about four fifths occurring once and the leading ten covering 9.5% to 12%. The sequenced sample was peripheral blood. The receptors were gathered from a woman aged 40 to 49 with COVID-19, enrolled during active disease.

The V call is TRBV12-3 or TRBV12-4, the J call TRBJ2-5, with a weak D call TRBD1 (5 bases). Deletions cut 9 bases from V and 1 base from J, with 12 bases between. This CDR3 has 13 residues. CDR3 nucleotide sequence: TGTGCCAGTGCAAAGGGGATCCAAGAGACCCAGTACTTC. It is translated as CASAKGIQETQYF.

This clone was seen once. The chain uses TRBV4-2 and TRBJ2-5, with a tentative D call TRBD1 (5 bases). Germline lookup yields CDR1 LGHNA and CDR2 YNFKEQ. The V gene lost 2 bases and the J gene lost 1 base, with 8 bases spanning the gap. This CDR3 contains 14 residues. The CDR3 here is CASSQTGPQETQYF. Written as DNA, the CDR3 is TGTGCCAGCAGCCAAACAGGCCCCCAAGAGACCCAGTACTTC.

The rearrangement uses TRBV18 and TRBJ2-6; 7 nucleotides match TRBD1. The CDR3 consists of 17 residues. Germline CDR1 KGHSH, CDR2 LQKENI. Trimming took 3 bases from V and 1 from J; bases not matched to a gene: 6. CDR3 in amino acids: CASSPVPGGSGANVLTF. CDR3 in DNA: TGTGCCAGCTCACCCGTTCCAGGGGGATCTGGGGCCAACGTCCTGACTTTC. Full variable domain (missing parts from reference TRBV18 and TRBJ2-6): NAGVMQNPRHLVRRRGQEARLRCSPMKGHSHVYWYRQLPEEGLKFMVYLQKENIIDESGMPKERFSAEFPKEGPSILRIQQVVRGDSAAYFCASSPVPGGSGANVLTFGAGSRLTVL.

V usage is TRBV11-2 and J usage is TRBJ2-7, with 9 bases aligning to TRBD2. The V gene's germline CDR1 is SGHAT and CDR2 FQNNGV. Trimming took 7 bases from V and 6 from J; bases not matched to a gene: 7. The CDR3 spans 13 residues. The CDR3, as DNA: TGTGCCAGCATCGGGACTAGCTCCGGCGAGCAGTACTTC. Translation: CASIGTSSGEQYF.

The V call is TRBV7-9, the J call TRBJ2-5; a weak D match, TRBD2 (7 bases). CDR1 is SEHNR, CDR2 FQNEAQ, per germline (reference sequence). The CDR3 runs 13 residues. V dropped 5 bases and J dropped 6 bases, with 13 bases sitting between them. The CDR3 region is CASSIQGGQTQYF. Written as DNA, the CDR3 is TGTGCCAGCAGCATACAGGGAGGGCAGACCCAGTACTTC.